This section outlines one T cell receptor beta chain sequence together with its context. This entry belongs to a study of T cells in narcolepsy. Study-level background: Healthy controls were enrolled alongside patients with narcolepsy type 1 or type 2.

Profiled with immunoSEQ multiplex PCR; TCRdb holds only in-frame clones, not every one. The top ten clones hold 0.71% of a sample with around 25,000 clones, approximately 80% of them seen once. The specimen sequenced was CD45RA- memory CD4+ T cells from PBMCs. The clonotype was recovered from a human donor with narcolepsy.

The CDR3 DNA sequence: TGTGCCAGCAGTGTGCTTAACGAGCAGTACTTC. It yields the protein CASSVLNEQYF. J is TRBJ2-7 and V is TRBV2, with D unresolved. The V and J ends lost 4 bases and 5 bases respectively, with 6 bases between them. The CDR3 consists of 11 residues. Germline CDR1 is SNHLY and CDR2 is FYNNEI. The complete variable domain, with remaining parts taken from reference TRBV2 and TRBJ2-7, reads EPEVTQTPSHQVTQMGQEVILRCVPISNHLYFYWYRQILGQKVEFLVSFYNNEISEKSEIFDDQFSVERPDGSNFTLKIRSTKLEDSAMYFCASSVLNEQYFGPGTRLTVT.